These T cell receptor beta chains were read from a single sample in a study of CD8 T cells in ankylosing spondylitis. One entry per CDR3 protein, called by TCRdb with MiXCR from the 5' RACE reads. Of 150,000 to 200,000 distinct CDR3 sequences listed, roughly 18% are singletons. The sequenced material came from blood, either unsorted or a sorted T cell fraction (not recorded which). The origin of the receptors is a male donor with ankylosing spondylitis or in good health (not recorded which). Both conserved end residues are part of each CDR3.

CASSSTPIEAFF,TRBJ1-1,12,TRBV6-5
CASSAGLRDEQFF,TRBJ2-1,13,TRBV18
CATSDAGTQETQYF,TRBJ2-5,14,TRBV24-1
CASSLGTLGARDEQFF,TRBJ2-1,16,TRBV5-1
CSATGANNSPLHF,TRBJ1-6,13,TRBV20-1
CASSLDSRGELFF,TRBJ2-2,13,TRBV28
CASSTSGVTDTQYF,TRBJ2-3,14,TRBV7-2
CASSYSGRETDTQYF,TRBJ2-3,15,TRBV6-5
CASSPTVRGNTVYF,TRBJ1-3,14,TRBV28
CASSEQGGSYNEQFF,TRBJ2-1,15,TRBV18
CASSELGGTLAGELFF,TRBJ2-2,16,TRBV10-2
CASSNLQGYEQYF,TRBJ2-7,13,TRBV27
CASTSGDMNTEAFF,TRBJ1-1,14,TRBV7-9
CASSPGTGGDTQYF,TRBJ2-3,14,TRBV27
CAFATGRAGSYGYTF,TRBJ1-2,15,TRBV30
CASTLDRDTEAFF,TRBJ1-1,13,TRBV19
CASSFTGTGPNEQFF,TRBJ2-1,15,TRBV5-1
CASSYLTQGAYGYTF,TRBJ1-2,15,TRBV6-5
CSASGGATGGSSYNEQFF,TRBJ2-1,18,TRBV20-1
CASSYNGQGGETQYF,TRBJ2-5,15,TRBV6-6
CASSQPGQIGNEQFF,TRBJ2-1,15,TRBV28
CAIRDNRQDRDTQYF,TRBJ2-3,15,TRBV10-3
CASSYPHENTGELFF,TRBJ2-2,15,TRBV6-5
CASRSGQGNNQPQHF,TRBJ1-5,15,TRBV28